Listed below are T cell receptor beta chains from one sample, sequenced in a study of response to subunit inactivated influenza vaccine. TCRdb reprocessed the RT-PCR reads with MiXCR, giving one entry per CDR3 protein. The sample holds roughly 790,000 distinct CDR3 sequences, around 21% seen once. Source: PBMCs from blood, taken more than 4 days after vaccination. The receptor set was obtained from a man aged 45-60 years who received an inactivated influenza vaccine. CDR3s include the opening cysteine and the closing phenylalanine or tryptophan. D genes are given only for firm matches. Rows give clone size only sometimes, using once, few, many, or a class for an expanded clone.

>few|TRBJ1-5|TRBV20-1|TRBD1
CSARTRQGAQRNQPQHF
TGCAGTGCTAGAACTAGACAGGGGGCGCAGCGCAATCAGCCCCAGCATTTT
>few|TRBJ1-5|TRBV10-3|NA
CAISETGTGNQPQHF
TGTGCCATCAGTGAGACAGGGACGGGGAATCAGCCCCAGCATTTT
>NA|TRBJ1-3|TRBV5-5|NA
CASSPPTPGNTIYF
TGTGCCAGCAGCCCTCCGACACCCGGAAACACCATATATTTT
>NA|TRBJ1-6|TRBV11-2|TRBD1
CASSLEGTGGGSPLHF
TGTGCCAGCAGCTTAGAGGGGACAGGGGGAGGATCACCCCTCCACTTT
>NA|TRBJ2-2|TRBV7-2|TRBD2
CASSPTRGMGTGELFF
TGTGCCAGCAGCCCTACGCGGGGGATGGGCACCGGGGAGCTGTTTTTT
>many|TRBJ2-1|TRBV20-1|NA
CSASRSDGPYNEQFF
TGCAGTGCTAGCCGTTCCGATGGGCCTTACAATGAGCAGTTCTTC
>NA|TRBJ2-6|TRBV10-3|NA
CAISVTSGAMANVLTF
TGTGCCATCAGCGTAACTTCTGGGGCTATGGCCAACGTCCTGACTTTC
>NA|TRBJ2-5|TRBV20-1|TRBD1
CSAQTGTGNFPGQYF
TGCAGTGCTCAAACCGGGACAGGGAATTTTCCTGGCCAGTACTTC
>NA|TRBJ2-5|TRBV7-2|TRBD2
CASSPSGSYRETQYF
TGTGCCAGCAGCCCTAGCGGGAGTTATAGGGAGACCCAGTACTTC
>NA|TRBJ2-3|TRBV7-8|NA
CASSYGPGITDTQYF
TGTGCCAGCAGCTACGGACCGGGAATCACAGATACGCAGTATTTT
>NA|TRBJ1-4|TRBV29-1|NA
CSVTTHEEKLFF
TGCAGCGTTACCACTCATGAGGAAAAACTGTTTTTT
>few|TRBJ2-1|TRBV20-1|NA
CSARIPGQINEQFF
TGCAGTGCTAGAATACCTGGACAAATCAATGAGCAGTTCTTC
>few|TRBJ2-7|TRBV20-1|NA
CSARPPTGVLSYEQYF
TGCAGTGCTAGACCTCCGACAGGAGTTCTCTCCTACGAGCAGTACTTC